This T cell receptor (beta chain) was identified during a study of CD8 T cells in ankylosing spondylitis. Whole-study results and caveats: One TCR beta motif, made up of 7 or 8 highly homologous variants, appeared characteristic of ankylosing spondylitis blood. The clones that were linked to disease were reported to be significantly enriched in matched synovial fluid samples from ankylosing spondylitis patients. Previously reported in reactive arthritis synovial fluid and blood were some of the motif variants.

Researchers built TCR beta libraries using quantitative 5'-RACE with molecular barcodes. TCRdb fed the 5' RACE reads into MiXCR, producing one record per CDR3 protein. The repertoire holds approximately 340,000 distinct CDR3 sequences, with 14% to 15% as singletons. Concerning this clonotype: The target antigen is unknown.

The CDR3 is made up of 14 amino acids. V was cut by 9 bases and J by 0 bases, with 9 bases left in between. Sequenced material: blood, either unsorted or a sorted T cell fraction (not recorded which). The gene calls are TRBV12-3 or TRBV12-4 and TRBJ1-6, with D unresolved. The sequence derives from a male donor with ankylosing spondylitis or in good health (not recorded which). CDR3 in DNA: TGTGCCAGTGCTCGGGACTCCTATAATTCACCCCTCCACTTT. It codes for CASARDSYNSPLHF.